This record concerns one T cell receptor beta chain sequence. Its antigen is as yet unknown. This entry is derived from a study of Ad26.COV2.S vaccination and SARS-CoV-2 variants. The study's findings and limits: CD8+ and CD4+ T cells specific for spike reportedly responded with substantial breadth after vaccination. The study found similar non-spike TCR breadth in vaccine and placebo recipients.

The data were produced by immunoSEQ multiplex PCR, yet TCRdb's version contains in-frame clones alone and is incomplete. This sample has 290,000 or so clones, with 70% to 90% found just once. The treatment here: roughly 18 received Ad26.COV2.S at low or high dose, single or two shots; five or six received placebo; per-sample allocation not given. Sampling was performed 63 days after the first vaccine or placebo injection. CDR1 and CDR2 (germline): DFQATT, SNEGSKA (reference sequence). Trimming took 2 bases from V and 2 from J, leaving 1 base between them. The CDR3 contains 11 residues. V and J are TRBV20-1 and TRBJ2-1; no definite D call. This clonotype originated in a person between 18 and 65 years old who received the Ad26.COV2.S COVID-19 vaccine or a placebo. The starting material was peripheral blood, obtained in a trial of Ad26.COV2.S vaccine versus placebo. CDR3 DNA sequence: TGCAGTGCTAGAACCTACAATGAGCAGTTCTTC. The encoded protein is CSARTYNEQFF.